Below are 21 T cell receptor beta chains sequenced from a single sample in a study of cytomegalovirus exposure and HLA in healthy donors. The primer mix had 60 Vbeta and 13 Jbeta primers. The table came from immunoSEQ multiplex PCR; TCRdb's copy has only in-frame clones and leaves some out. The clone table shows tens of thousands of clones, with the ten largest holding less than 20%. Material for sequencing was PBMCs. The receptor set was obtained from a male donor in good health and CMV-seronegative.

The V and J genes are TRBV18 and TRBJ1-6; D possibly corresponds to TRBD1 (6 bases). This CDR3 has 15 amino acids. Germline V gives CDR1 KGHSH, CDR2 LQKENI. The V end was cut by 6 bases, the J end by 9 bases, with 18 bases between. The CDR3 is CASSASDSSFSPLHF. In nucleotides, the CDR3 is TGTGCCAGCTCCGCCTCGGACAGCTCCTTTTCACCCCTCCACTTT.

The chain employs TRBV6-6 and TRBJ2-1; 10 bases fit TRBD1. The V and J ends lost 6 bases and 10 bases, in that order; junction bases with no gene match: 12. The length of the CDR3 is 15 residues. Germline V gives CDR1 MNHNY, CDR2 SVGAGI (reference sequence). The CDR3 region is CASSYPGQGNLEQFF. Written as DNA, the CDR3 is TGTGCCAGCAGCTACCCGGGACAGGGGAACCTCGAGCAGTTCTTC.

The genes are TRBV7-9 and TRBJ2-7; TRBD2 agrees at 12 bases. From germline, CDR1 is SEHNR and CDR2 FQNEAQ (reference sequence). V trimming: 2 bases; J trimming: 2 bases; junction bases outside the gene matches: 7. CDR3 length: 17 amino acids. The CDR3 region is CASSLTSGGLQTYEQYF. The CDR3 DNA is TGTGCCAGCAGCTTAACTAGCGGGGGGTTACAAACCTACGAGCAGTACTTC. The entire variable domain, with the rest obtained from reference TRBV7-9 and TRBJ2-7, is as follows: DTGVSQNPRHKITKRGQNVTFRCDPISEHNRLYWYRQTLGQGPEFLTYFQNEAQLEKSRLLSDRFSAERPKGSFSTLEIQRTEQGDSAMYLCASSLTSGGLQTYEQYFGPGTRLTVT.

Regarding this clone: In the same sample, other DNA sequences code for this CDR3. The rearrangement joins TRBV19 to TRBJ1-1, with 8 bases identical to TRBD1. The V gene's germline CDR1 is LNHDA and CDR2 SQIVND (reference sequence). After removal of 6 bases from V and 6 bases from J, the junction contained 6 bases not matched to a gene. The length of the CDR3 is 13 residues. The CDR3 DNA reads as TGTGCCAGTAGGGCCGGACAGGGCGCTGAAGCTTTCTTT. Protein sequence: CASRAGQGAEAFF.

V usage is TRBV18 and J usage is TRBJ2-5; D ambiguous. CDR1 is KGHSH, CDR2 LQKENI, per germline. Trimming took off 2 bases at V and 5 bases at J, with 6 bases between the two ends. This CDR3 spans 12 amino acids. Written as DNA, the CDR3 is TGTGCCAGCTCACCATTCATCGAGACCCAGTACTTC. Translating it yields CASSPFIETQYF.

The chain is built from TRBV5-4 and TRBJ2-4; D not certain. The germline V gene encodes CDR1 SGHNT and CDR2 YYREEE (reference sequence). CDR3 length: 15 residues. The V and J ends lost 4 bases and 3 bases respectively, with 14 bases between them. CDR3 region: CASSQELRDKNIQYF. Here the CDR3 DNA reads TGTGCCAGCAGCCAGGAACTTCGTGACAAAAACATTCAGTACTTC.

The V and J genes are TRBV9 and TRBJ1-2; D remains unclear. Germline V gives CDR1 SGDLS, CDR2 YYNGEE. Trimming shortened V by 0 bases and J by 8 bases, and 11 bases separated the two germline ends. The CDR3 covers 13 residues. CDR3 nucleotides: TGTGCCAGCAGCGTAGCGGGGAAAGGCGGCTACACCTTC. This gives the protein CASSVAGKGGYTF.

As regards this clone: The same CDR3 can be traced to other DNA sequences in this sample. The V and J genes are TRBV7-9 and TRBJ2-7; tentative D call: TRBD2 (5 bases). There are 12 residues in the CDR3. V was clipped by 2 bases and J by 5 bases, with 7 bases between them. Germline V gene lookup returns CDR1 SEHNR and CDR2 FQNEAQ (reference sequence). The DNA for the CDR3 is TGTGCCAGCAGCTTACCGGGGAACGAGCAGTACTTC. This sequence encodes CASSLPGNEQYF. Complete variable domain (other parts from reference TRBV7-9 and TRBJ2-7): DTGVSQNPRHKITKRGQNVTFRCDPISEHNRLYWYRQTLGQGPEFLTYFQNEAQLEKSRLLSDRFSAERPKGSFSTLEIQRTEQGDSAMYLCASSLPGNEQYFGPGTRLTVT.

The CDR3 nucleotides are TGCGCCAGCAGCCAGGACCCTGGGGCTCCCCTATTACACAATGAGCAGTTCTTC. It yields the protein CASSQDPGAPLLHNEQFF. The gene calls are TRBV4-1 and TRBJ2-1; perhaps TRBD1 as D (5 bases). Trimming pared 3 bases from V and 5 bases from J, leaving 23 bases between. The CDR3 consists of 18 residues. The germline gives CDR1 MGHRA, CDR2 YSYEKL.

The CDR3 here is CASSQDLQAAGGSNYGYTF. The DNA of the CDR3 is TGTGCCAGCAGCCAAGATCTTCAGGCGGCAGGGGGCTCGAACTATGGCTACACCTTC. The chain recombines TRBV4-2 with TRBJ1-2, with 8 bases aligning to TRBD1. The CDR3 sequence is 19 residues long. From germline, CDR1 is LGHNA and CDR2 YNFKEQ. V dropped 0 bases and J dropped 2; count of bases not matched to a gene: 14.

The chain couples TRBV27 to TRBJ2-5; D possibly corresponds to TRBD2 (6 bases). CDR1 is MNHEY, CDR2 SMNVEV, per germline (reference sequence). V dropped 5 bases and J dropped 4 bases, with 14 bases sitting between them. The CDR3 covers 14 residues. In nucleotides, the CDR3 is TGTGCCAGCAGTCCCGAGACTAGGGCAGAGACCCAGTACTTC. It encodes CASSPETRAETQYF.

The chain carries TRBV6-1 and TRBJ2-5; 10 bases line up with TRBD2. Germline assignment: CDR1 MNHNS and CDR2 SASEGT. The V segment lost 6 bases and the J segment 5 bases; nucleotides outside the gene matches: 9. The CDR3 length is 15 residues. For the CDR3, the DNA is TGTGCCAGCAGCGGACTAGCGGCCTCGAAGGAGACCCAGTACTTC. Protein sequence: CASSGLAASKETQYF.

CDR3: CASSPPATAAGELFF. The CDR3 DNA sequence: TGTGCCAGCTCACCACCGGCCACTGCGGCCGGGGAGCTGTTTTTT. The chain uses TRBV18 and TRBJ2-2; no clear D gene. The CDR3 is 15 residues long. Trimming left V 0 bases short and J 6 bases short, with 11 bases between. The germline V gene encodes CDR1 KGHSH and CDR2 LQKENI.

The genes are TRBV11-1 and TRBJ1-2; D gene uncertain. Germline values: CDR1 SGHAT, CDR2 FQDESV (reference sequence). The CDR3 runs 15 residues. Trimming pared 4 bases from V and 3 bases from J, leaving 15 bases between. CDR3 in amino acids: CASSSSPRRDYGYTF. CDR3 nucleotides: TGTGCCAGCAGCTCATCCCCCAGACGGGACTATGGCTACACCTTC.

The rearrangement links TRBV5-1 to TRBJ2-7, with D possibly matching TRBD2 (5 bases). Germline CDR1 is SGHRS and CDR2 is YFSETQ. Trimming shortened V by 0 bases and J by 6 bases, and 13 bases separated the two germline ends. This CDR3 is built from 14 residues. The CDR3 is CASSLELGAVEQYF. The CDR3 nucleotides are TGCGCCAGCAGCTTGGAACTAGGTGCTGTCGAGCAGTACTTC.

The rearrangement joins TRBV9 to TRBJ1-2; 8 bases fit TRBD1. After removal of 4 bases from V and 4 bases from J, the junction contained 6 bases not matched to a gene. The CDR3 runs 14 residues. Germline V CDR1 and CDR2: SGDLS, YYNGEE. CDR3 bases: TGTGCCAGCAGCACGGGACAGGCGGGCTATGGCTACACCTTC. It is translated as CASSTGQAGYGYTF.

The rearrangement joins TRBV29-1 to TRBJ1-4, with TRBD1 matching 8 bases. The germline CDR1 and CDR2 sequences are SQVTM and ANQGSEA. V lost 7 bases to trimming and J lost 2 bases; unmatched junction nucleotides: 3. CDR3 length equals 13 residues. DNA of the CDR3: TGCAGCGCCAGGGGGCAGACTAATGAAAAACTGTTTTTT. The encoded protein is CSARGQTNEKLFF.

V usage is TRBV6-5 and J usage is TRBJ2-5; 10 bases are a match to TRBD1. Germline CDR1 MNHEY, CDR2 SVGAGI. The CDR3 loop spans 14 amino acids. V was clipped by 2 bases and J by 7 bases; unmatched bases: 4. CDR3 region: CASSYGDRGRTQYF. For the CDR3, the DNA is TGTGCCAGCAGTTACGGGGACAGGGGAAGGACCCAGTACTTC.

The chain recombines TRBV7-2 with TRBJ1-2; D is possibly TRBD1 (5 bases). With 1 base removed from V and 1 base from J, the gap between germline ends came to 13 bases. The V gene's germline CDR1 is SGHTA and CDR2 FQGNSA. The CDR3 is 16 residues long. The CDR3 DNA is TGTGCCAGCAGCTTAGATACAGGAGCGAATAACTATGGCTACACCTTC. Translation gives CASSLDTGANNYGYTF.

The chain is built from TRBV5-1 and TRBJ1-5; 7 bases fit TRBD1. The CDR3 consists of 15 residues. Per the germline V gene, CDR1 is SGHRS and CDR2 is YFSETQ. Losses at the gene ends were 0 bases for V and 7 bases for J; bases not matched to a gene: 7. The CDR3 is CASSLEAGGNQPQHF. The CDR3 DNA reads TGCGCCAGCAGCTTGGAGGCAGGGGGTAACCAGCCCCAGCATTTT.

CDR3 sequence reads: CASSIVGGIEETQYF. Here the CDR3 DNA reads TGTGCCAGTAGTATAGTAGGGGGCATAGAAGAGACCCAGTACTTC. The rearrangement links TRBV19 to TRBJ2-5; 7 bases match TRBD1. Germline-derived CDR1 and CDR2 are LNHDA and SQIVND (reference sequence). J lost 3 bases, V lost 1 base, and 5 bases had no gene match. This CDR3 spans 15 amino acids.